The rows below give T cell receptor beta chains drawn from one sample of a study of blood T cells in healthy people across ages. One entry per CDR3 protein, called by TCRdb with MiXCR from the 5' RACE reads. The profile shows 750,000 or so distinct CDR3 sequences, 25% of them singletons. Another study also made use of these data, one on T cells of mothers and their children.

The sequenced material came from blood. The receptors come from a boy aged 10-17 years in good health. The CDR3 runs from the conserved cysteine through the conserved F or W. The D gene is left open where the match is weak. Clone size, where shown, is once, few, many, or a class for clones that have expanded.

>TRBD2|few|TRBV4-3|TRBJ2-2
CASSQSLSSGANTGELFF
TGCGCCAGCAGCCAAAGTCTCTCAAGCGGGGCGAACACCGGGGAGCTGTTTTTT
>-|once|TRBV4-1|TRBJ1-2
CASSHGSSYGYTF
TGCGCCAGCAGCCATGGGAGTAGCTATGGCTACACCTTC
>-|few|TRBV7-6|TRBJ1-1
CASSLEEWDKGVTPRMNTEAFF
TGTGCCAGCAGCTTAGAGGAGTGGGATAAAGGGGTCACGCCCCGGATGAACACTGAAGCTTTCTTT
>TRBD2|few|TRBV20-1|TRBJ2-3
CSATGLAGEADTQYF
TGCAGTGCCACGGGACTAGCGGGAGAGGCGGATACGCAGTATTTT
>-|-|TRBV6-2/TRBV6-3|TRBJ2-1
CASSYSFSAEQFF
TGTGCCAGCAGTTACTCCTTTTCGGCTGAGCAGTTCTTC
>-|few|TRBV5-8|TRBJ1-5
CASSLGPQHF
TGTGCCAGCAGCTTGGGGCCCCAGCATTTT
>-|few|TRBV12-3/TRBV12-4|TRBJ2-3
CASRLADTQYF
TGTGCCAGCAGACTCGCAGATACGCAGTATTTT
>-|few|TRBV5-1|TRBJ1-4
CASSLDLAEPEEGSEKLFF
TGCGCCAGCAGCTTGGATTTAGCAGAACCCGAGGAAGGGAGTGAAAAACTGTTTTTT
>TRBD2|-|TRBV12-3/TRBV12-4|TRBJ2-1
CASRSSGGEQFF
TGTGCCAGCAGATCTAGCGGGGGGGAGCAGTTCTTC
>-|-|TRBV6-2/TRBV6-3|TRBJ2-7
CASSRTGTFSYEQYF
TGTGCCAGCAGTCGAACCGGGACCTTCTCCTACGAGCAGTACTTC
>TRBD2|-|TRBV20-1|TRBJ2-1
CSAFSGESYNEQFF
TGCAGTGCTTTTAGCGGGGAGTCCTACAATGAGCAGTTCTTC
>TRBD2|-|TRBV20-1|TRBJ2-7
CSARVKREKTYEQYF
TGCAGTGCTAGAGTCAAGCGGGAGAAGACCTACGAGCAGTACTTC
>-|-|TRBV12-3/TRBV12-4|TRBJ2-3
CASSLPPRGWDTQYF
TGTGCCAGCAGTTTACCCCCCCGAGGTTGGGATACGCAGTATTTT
>-|few|TRBV12-3/TRBV12-4|TRBJ2-5
CASSLGQSSPQETQYF
TGTGCCAGCAGTTTAGGCCAATCTAGCCCCCAAGAGACCCAGTACTTC
>TRBD2|-|TRBV4-1|TRBJ2-7
CASSQVAGGDEQYF
TGCGCCAGCAGCCAAGTAGCGGGAGGGGACGAGCAGTACTTC
>-|few|TRBV7-2|TRBJ1-1
CASSLGSLEAFF
TGTGCCAGCAGCTTAGGATCCCTTGAAGCTTTCTTT
>-|-|TRBV7-9|TRBJ2-4
CASSRAWRGISDIQYF
TGTGCCAGCAGCAGGGCGTGGAGAGGGATTTCAGACATTCAGTACTTC
>-|few|TRBV2|TRBJ2-1
CASRRGANEQFF
TGTGCCAGCAGGAGAGGGGCGAATGAGCAGTTCTTC
>TRBD1|few|TRBV7-9|TRBJ2-7
CASSSQGQGASEQYF
TGTGCCAGCAGCTCCCAAGGACAGGGTGCCTCCGAGCAGTACTTC
>-|-|TRBV29-1|TRBJ2-5
CSVEDRRSKETQYF
TGCAGCGTTGAAGATCGAAGGTCAAAGGAGACCCAGTACTTC
>-|-|TRBV2|TRBJ2-2
CASSYLLEGGPGELFF
TGTGCCAGCAGTTACCTACTAGAGGGGGGCCCCGGGGAGCTGTTTTTT
>-|-|TRBV29-1|TRBJ2-3
CSVEGDLSDTQYF
TGCAGCGTTGAGGGGGATCTCTCAGATACGCAGTATTTT
>-|few|TRBV4-2|TRBJ2-1
CASSQVIGGPATYNEQFF
TGTGCCAGCAGCCAAGTTATAGGGGGGCCAGCCACCTACAATGAGCAGTTCTTC
>TRBD1|-|TRBV12-3/TRBV12-4|TRBJ2-3
CASTRDRGKADTQYF
TGTGCCAGCACCAGGGACAGGGGGAAGGCAGATACGCAGTATTTT
>-|-|TRBV12-3/TRBV12-4|TRBJ2-7
CASSLDSTEYEQYF
TGTGCCAGCAGTTTAGATTCCACAGAATACGAGCAGTACTTC
>-|once|TRBV7-9|TRBJ1-4
CASSPQVRQDLGKLFF
TGTGCCAGCAGTCCGCAGGTTCGTCAAGACCTGGGAAAACTGTTTTTT
>-|few|TRBV3-1|TRBJ1-4
CASSQDSPRHIATNEKLFF
TGTGCCAGCAGCCAAGATTCGCCCCGTCACATTGCAACTAATGAAAAACTGTTTTTT
>-|few|TRBV25-1|TRBJ1-4
CASSEWGQGGEKLFF
TGTGCCAGCAGTGAATGGGGGCAGGGTGGTGAAAAACTGTTTTTT
>TRBD2|few|TRBV13|TRBJ2-1
CASSFGASGVGYNEQFF
TGTGCCAGCAGCTTTGGGGCTAGCGGGGTGGGTTACAATGAGCAGTTCTTC